In its sample, the clone carrying this T cell receptor beta chain was seen a few times. Germline V gene data show CDR1 as SGHAT and CDR2 as FQDESV (reference sequence). This CDR3 contains 14 residues. V dropped 7 bases and J dropped 7; count of bases not matched to a gene: 6. The protocol was immunoSEQ multiplex PCR, while the TCRdb copy is restricted to in-frame clones and leaves out a portion. The table records 25,000 to 30,000 clones, more than 85% of them present only once. Noted time point: cycle 4 day 1 (C4D1), after more than 5 weeks of nivolumab. Following autologous stem cell transplantation, relapse occurred in every patient, and exposure to brentuximab vedotin varied. Magnetic depletion of unwanted cells isolated CD4+ T cells from thawed PBMCs. The source of the sample is a study of PD-1 blockade in classical Hodgkin lymphoma.

Source: CD4+ T cells from blood, taken before the fourth cycle of nivolumab. The TCR originated in a human donor with classical Hodgkin lymphoma. The V gene is TRBV11-1, the J gene TRBJ1-6, with 8 bases fitting TRBD1. In DNA form, the CDR3 reads TGTGCCAGCACCTCCGGGACAGGAAATTCACCCCTCCACTTT. It specifies CASTSGTGNSPLHF.